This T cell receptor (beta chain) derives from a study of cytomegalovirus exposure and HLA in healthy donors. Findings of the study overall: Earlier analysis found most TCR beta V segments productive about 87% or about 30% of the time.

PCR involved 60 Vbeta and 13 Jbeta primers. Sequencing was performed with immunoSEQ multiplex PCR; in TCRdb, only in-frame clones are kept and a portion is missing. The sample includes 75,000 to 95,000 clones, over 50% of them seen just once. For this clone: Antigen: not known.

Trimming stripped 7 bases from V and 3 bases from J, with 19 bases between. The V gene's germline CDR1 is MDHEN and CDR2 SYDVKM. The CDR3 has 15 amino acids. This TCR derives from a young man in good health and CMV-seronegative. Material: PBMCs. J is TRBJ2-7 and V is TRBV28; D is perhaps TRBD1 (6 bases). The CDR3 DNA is TGTGCCAGCACCATCTCACAGGGCGTCAGCTACGAGCAGTACTTC. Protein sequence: CASTISQGVSYEQYF. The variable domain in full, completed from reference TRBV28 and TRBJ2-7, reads DVKVTQSSRYLVKRTGEKVFLECVQDMDHENMFWYRQDPGLGLRLIYFSYDVKMKEKGDIPEGYSVSREKKERFSLILESASTNQTSMYLCASTISQGVSYEQYFGPGTRLTVT.